These 4 T cell receptor beta chains were sequenced from one sample in a study of vaccination effects on CD4 cells after COVID-19. These receptors' antigens are unknown. Data came from immunoSEQ multiplex PCR; TCRdb stores just in-frame clones and leaves some out. The sample consists of tens of thousands of clones, less than 80% of them appearing once. In the ViraFEST assay, antigen-specific CD4+ clonotypes were identified by expansion after peptide-pool stimulation. Following 10 days of culture, CD4+ T cells were isolated. Everyone in the study got two shots of either the BNT162b2 or mRNA-1273 vaccine. This specimen consisted of CD4+ T cells from PBMCs cultured with HCoV-229E spike peptides, obtained after COVID-19 vaccination. The receptor source for this set is a human donor who received a COVID-19 vaccine.

The rearrangement uses TRBV29-1 and TRBJ2-5; D ambiguous. This CDR3 has 12 residues. Germline lookup yields CDR1 SQVTM and CDR2 ANQGSEA. V was cut by 0 bases and J by 4 bases, with 6 bases left in between. CDR3 nucleotide sequence: TGCAGCGTTGAAGAGAGCCGAGAGACCCAGTACTTC. Amino acids: CSVEESRETQYF.

The CDR3 nucleotides are TGTGCCAGCAGCTCGGGGGACACTGAAGCTTTCTTT. Protein sequence: CASSSGDTEAFF. The genes are TRBV3-1 (or the pseudogene TRBV3-2) and TRBJ1-1; maybe TRBD1 (5 bases). Per the germline V gene, CDR1 is LGHDT and CDR2 is YNNKEL (reference sequence). V lost 5 bases, J lost 3 bases, and 7 bases lay in between. The CDR3 spans 12 residues.

The J gene is TRBJ1-2, the V gene TRBV30; D not certain. The CDR3 is 12 amino acids. Trimming cost V 2 bases and J 5 bases, with 9 bases left between them. Looked up from germline, CDR1 is GTSNPN and CDR2 is SVGIG (reference sequence). The CDR3, as DNA: TGTGCCTGGAGTCGGAAACTATATGGCTACACCTTC. Encoded protein: CAWSRKLYGYTF.

This clone occurred a few times. The CDR3 sequence: CSVCGGTLSYNEQFF. The CDR3 DNA sequence: TGCAGCGTTTGCGGCGGGACATTGTCCTACAATGAGCAGTTCTTC. V is TRBV29-1 and J is TRBJ2-1, with D possibly called TRBD1 or TRBD2 (6 bases each). Germline assignment: CDR1 SQVTM and CDR2 ANQGSEA. Trimming took off 5 bases at V and 1 base at J, with 15 bases between the two ends. CDR3 length: 15 residues.